Shown below are 27 T cell receptor beta chains from a single sample sequenced in a study of monozygotic twins with inflammatory bowel disease. TCRdb reprocessed the 5' RACE reads and stores each CDR3 protein as one record, lacking DNA. The sample holds approximately 380,000 distinct CDR3 sequences. The sample was blood. The receptors come from a human donor with ulcerative colitis or Crohn's disease, or a healthy co-twin of an affected twin (not recorded which).

The chain employs TRBV27 and TRBJ2-7. CDR3 size: 14 residues. The germline V gene encodes CDR1 MNHEY and CDR2 SMNVEV (reference sequence). The CDR3 loop is CASSLLAGGYEQYF.

The V gene is TRBV5-1, the J gene TRBJ2-1. The CDR3 loop spans 14 amino acids. CDR1 is SGHRS, CDR2 YFSETQ, per germline. The CDR3 sequence: CASSSGGSYNEQFF.

The chain joins TRBV5-1 to TRBJ2-1. Germline CDR1 SGHRS, CDR2 YFSETQ. The CDR3 sequence is 14 residues long. CDR3 amino acids: CASSSDRSYNEQFF.

The chain links TRBV20-1 to TRBJ2-1; the D gene TCRdb calls, TRBD1, cannot be checked with no DNA. CDR1 DFQATT and CDR2 SNEGSKA come from the germline V gene (reference sequence). The length of the CDR3 is 13 residues. The CDR3 protein is CSARDGGTPEQFF.

The chain links TRBV12-3 or TRBV12-4 to TRBJ1-5; TCRdb indicates TRBD1, and absent DNA this call remains unverified. This CDR3 contains 16 residues. CDR3 sequence: CASSSTITGGNQPQHF.

V is TRBV5-5 and J is TRBJ1-2. The germline V gene has CDR1 SGHKS and CDR2 YYEKEE (reference sequence). This CDR3 spans 14 amino acids. The chain's CDR3 is CASHGGAGNYGYTF.

The genes are TRBV7-8 and TRBJ1-2; TCRdb returns TRBD1, unconfirmable since there is no DNA. The CDR3 has 15 residues. Looked up from germline, CDR1 is SGHVS and CDR2 is FQNEAQ. CDR3 sequence: CASSLLTTTDYGYTF.

The chain employs TRBV10-3 and TRBJ2-3; TCRdb reports TRBD1, a call that lacks DNA to check it against. CDR3 length: 17 residues. Germline lookup yields CDR1 ENHRY and CDR2 SYGVKD. The CDR3 spells CAISVRGGVPSTDTQYF.

CDR3 in amino acids: CASSLAVAGAQETQYF. The chain couples TRBV5-1 to TRBJ2-5; TCRdb calls TRBD1, which cannot be checked without DNA. Germline V gene sequence: CDR1 SGHRS, CDR2 YFSETQ. The CDR3 sequence is 16 residues long.

The V call is TRBV7-2, the J call TRBJ2-6. Germline V CDR1 and CDR2: SGHTA, FQGNSA. This CDR3 region has 12 residues. CDR3 loop: CARDTGANVLTF.

The chain has TRBV5-1 and TRBJ1-1. CDR1 and CDR2 (germline): SGHRS, YFSETQ. This CDR3 spans 13 amino acids. CDR3 amino acids: CASSLETNTDAFF.

The gene calls are TRBV20-1 and TRBJ1-4. The CDR3 sequence is 15 residues long. Germline lookup yields CDR1 DFQATT and CDR2 SNEGSKA (reference sequence). CDR3 residues: CSASPIEGYNEKLFF.

This chain connects TRBV19 to TRBJ2-5; no DNA is available, so the TRBD2 call from TCRdb remains unchecked. The germline V gene has CDR1 LNHDA and CDR2 SQIVND (reference sequence). The CDR3 covers 15 residues. CDR3 residues: CASRSGTRGQETQYF.

The chain uses TRBV6-5 and TRBJ1-2; the TRBD1 assignment by TCRdb is unverifiable without DNA. CDR3 length equals 16 residues. Germline CDR1 is MNHEY and CDR2 is SVGAGI. The CDR3 loop reads CASSSPGQGKSYGYTF.

This chain uses TRBV13 with TRBJ1-1; TCRdb gives TRBD1 as the D gene, but with no DNA this cannot be confirmed. The CDR3 is 13 residues long. Germline V gene lookup returns CDR1 PRHDT and CDR2 FYEKMQ (reference sequence). The CDR3 loop reads CASRSDRAGEAFF.

The rearrangement joins TRBV9 to TRBJ2-5. The germline V gene encodes CDR1 SGDLS and CDR2 YYNGEE. This CDR3 has 12 amino acids. This CDR3 reads CASGGFQETQYF.

The chain joins TRBV28 to TRBJ2-3; TCRdb reports TRBD1, a call that lacks DNA to check it against. This CDR3 region has 11 residues. Germline V gene data show CDR1 as MDHEN and CDR2 as SYDVKM. The CDR3 loop reads CASSSNRDQYF.

CDR3 sequence reads: CASSLTSPHTQYF. The chain uses TRBV27 and TRBJ2-3. This CDR3 has 13 residues. The germline gives CDR1 MNHEY, CDR2 SMNVEV (reference sequence).

This chain uses TRBV5-1 with TRBJ1-4; TCRdb designates TRBD1, a call that cannot be tested without DNA. Germline V gives CDR1 SGHRS, CDR2 YFSETQ. The CDR3 is 14 amino acids. The CDR3 loop reads CASSFGPGGEKLFF.

The chain joins TRBV11-2 to TRBJ2-3; TCRdb designates TRBD2, a call that cannot be tested without DNA. The CDR3 extends over 15 amino acids. CDR1 SGHAT and CDR2 FQNNGV come from the germline V gene. This chain's CDR3 is CASSPFSGGPDTQYF.

V is TRBV7-2 and J is TRBJ2-2; TCRdb designates TRBD2, a call that cannot be tested without DNA. This CDR3 region has 15 residues. Per germline, CDR1 SGHTA and CDR2 FQGNSA. CDR3 in amino acids: CASSLVGEHTGELFF.

The chain uses TRBV29-1 and TRBJ1-4. The CDR3 spans 13 residues. Per the germline V gene, CDR1 is SQVTM and CDR2 is ANQGSEA. CDR3 sequence reads: CSVLWATNEKLFF.

The chain joins TRBV4-2 to TRBJ2-4; checking the TCRdb D call of TRBD2 is not possible without DNA. Germline CDR1 is LGHNA and CDR2 is YNFKEQ. CDR3 size: 18 residues. The chain's CDR3 is CASSQSLAGTGAKNIQYF.

This rearrangement joins TRBV5-1 to TRBJ2-7; TCRdb reports TRBD1, a call that lacks DNA to check it against. Germline V CDR1 and CDR2: SGHRS, YFSETQ. This CDR3 has 14 residues. The CDR3 sequence is CASSLVQGETEQYF.

The J gene is TRBJ1-2, the V gene TRBV7-8. CDR3 length: 15 residues. Germline-derived CDR1 and CDR2 are SGHVS and FQNEAQ. CDR3 amino acids: CASSLAEIFNYGYTF.

The rearrangement uses TRBV5-1 and TRBJ2-7; TCRdb indicates TRBD2, and absent DNA this call remains unverified. Per the germline V gene, CDR1 is SGHRS and CDR2 is YFSETQ. CDR3 size: 19 residues. This chain's CDR3 is CASSPKPSRRELVDYEQYF.

This chain joins TRBV21-1 and TRBJ1-5; TCRdb designates TRBD1, a call that cannot be tested without DNA. TRBV21-1 is a pseudogene locus. This CDR3 has 18 amino acids. The CDR3 here is CASSKPQALDHRNQPQHF.